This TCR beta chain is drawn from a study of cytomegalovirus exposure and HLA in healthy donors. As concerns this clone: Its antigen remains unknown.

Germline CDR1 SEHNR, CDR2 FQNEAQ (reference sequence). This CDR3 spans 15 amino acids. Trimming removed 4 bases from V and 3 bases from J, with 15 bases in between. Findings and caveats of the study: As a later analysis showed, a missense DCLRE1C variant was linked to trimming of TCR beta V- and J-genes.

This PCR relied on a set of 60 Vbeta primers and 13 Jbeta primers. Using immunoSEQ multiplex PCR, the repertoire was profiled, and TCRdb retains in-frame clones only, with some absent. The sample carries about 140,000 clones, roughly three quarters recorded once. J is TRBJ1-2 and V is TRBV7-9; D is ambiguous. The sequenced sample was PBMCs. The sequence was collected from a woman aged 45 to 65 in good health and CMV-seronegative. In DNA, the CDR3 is TGTGCCAGCAGCTCCTGGGGAGAGGCTGACTATGGCTACACCTTC. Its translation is CASSSWGEADYGYTF.